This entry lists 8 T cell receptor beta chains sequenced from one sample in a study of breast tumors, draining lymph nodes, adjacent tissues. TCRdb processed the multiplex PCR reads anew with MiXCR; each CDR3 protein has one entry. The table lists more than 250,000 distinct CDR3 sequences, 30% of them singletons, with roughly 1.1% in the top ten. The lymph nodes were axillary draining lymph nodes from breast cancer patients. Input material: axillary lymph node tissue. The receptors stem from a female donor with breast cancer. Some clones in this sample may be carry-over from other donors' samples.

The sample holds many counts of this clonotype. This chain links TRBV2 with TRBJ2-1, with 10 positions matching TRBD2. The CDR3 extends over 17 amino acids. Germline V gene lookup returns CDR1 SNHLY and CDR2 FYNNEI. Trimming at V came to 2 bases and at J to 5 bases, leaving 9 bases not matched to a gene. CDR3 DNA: TGTGCCAGCAGTGAACTAGGGTTAGGACTAGCGGACAATGAGCAGTTCTTC. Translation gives CASSELGLGLADNEQFF.

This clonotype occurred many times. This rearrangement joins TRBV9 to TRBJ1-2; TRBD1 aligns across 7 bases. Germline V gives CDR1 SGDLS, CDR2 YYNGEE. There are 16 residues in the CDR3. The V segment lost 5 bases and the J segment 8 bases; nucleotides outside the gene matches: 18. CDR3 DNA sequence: TGTGCCAGCAGGAACTACACAGGGGCTCTACCGGGGGGCTACACCTTC. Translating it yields CASRNYTGALPGGYTF.

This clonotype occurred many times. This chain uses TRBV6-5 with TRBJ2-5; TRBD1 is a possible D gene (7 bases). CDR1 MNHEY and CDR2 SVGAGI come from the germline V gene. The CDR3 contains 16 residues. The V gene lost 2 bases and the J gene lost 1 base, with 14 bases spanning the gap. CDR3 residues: CASSYGGQGVQETQYF. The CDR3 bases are TGTGCCAGCAGTTACGGAGGGCAGGGGGTCCAAGAGACCCAGTACTTC.

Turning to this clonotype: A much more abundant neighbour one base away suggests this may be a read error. The CDR3 sequence: CASSSAGGPFSEQFF. The CDR3 DNA is TGTGCCAGCAGCTCCGCGGGAGGCCCGTTTTCGGAGCAGTTCTTC. The V call is TRBV11-3, the J call TRBJ2-1; 8 bases agree with TRBD2. Trimming took 4 bases from V and 10 from J; bases not matched to a gene: 12. Germline CDR1 reads SGHNT; CDR2 reads YENEEA. The CDR3 extends over 15 amino acids.

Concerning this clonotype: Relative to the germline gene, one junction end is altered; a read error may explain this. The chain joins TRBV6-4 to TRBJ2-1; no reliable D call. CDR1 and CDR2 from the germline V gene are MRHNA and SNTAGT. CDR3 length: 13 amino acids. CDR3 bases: TGTGCCAGCAGTGTGAGGAGAAACAATGAGCAGCTCTTC. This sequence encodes CASSVRRNNEQLF.

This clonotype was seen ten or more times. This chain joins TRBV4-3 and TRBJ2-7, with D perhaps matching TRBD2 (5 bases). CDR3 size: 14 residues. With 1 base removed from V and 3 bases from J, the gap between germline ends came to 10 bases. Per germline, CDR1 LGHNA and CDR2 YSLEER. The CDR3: CASSQGVALYEQYF. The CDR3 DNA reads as TGCGCCAGCAGCCAAGGGGTAGCGCTCTACGAGCAGTACTTC.

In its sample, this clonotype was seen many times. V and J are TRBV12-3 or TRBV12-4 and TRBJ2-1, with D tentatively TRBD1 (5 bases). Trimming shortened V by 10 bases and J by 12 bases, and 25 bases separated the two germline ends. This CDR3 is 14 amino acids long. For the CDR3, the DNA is TGTGCCACCACCGACAGAGGCTACAATGTTGTGCAGTTCTTC. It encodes CATTDRGYNVVQFF.

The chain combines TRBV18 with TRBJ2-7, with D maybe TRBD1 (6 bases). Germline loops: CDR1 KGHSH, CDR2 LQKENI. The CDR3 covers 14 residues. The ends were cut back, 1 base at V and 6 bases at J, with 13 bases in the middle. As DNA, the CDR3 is TGTGCCAGCTCACCACGCCCACAGGGTTTCGAGCAGTACTTC. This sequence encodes CASSPRPQGFEQYF.